Below, 5 T cell receptor beta chains from the same sample are listed, as sequenced in a study of shared clonotypes between healthy human individuals. Naive CD8 cells lacked CD45RO, underwent positive selection for CCR7 and left out terminally differentiated effector memory CD45RA+ cells. Profiling relied on immunoSEQ multiplex PCR, and the TCRdb table lists in-frame clones only, not all of them. The table records millions of clones, 93% of them present only once. Sequenced material: naive CD8+ T cells from PBMCs. These receptor sequences come from a young man in good health. Some clones in this sample may be carry-over from other donors' samples.

The rearrangement uses TRBV6-1 and TRBJ2-7; D is perhaps TRBD2 (6 bases). V was clipped by 2 bases and J by 4 bases, with 24 bases between them. CDR1 is MNHNS, CDR2 SASEGT, per germline. This CDR3 has 18 residues. Written as DNA, the CDR3 is TGTGCCAGCAGTGAACCTGCCCCTCGGCGGGAAGGCCGGTACGAGCAGTACTTC. Translated: CASSEPAPRREGRYEQYF.

This chain links TRBV21-1 with TRBJ2-6; the table's D call TRBD2 went unverified against the DNA. TRBV21-1 is described as a pseudogene. The CDR3 has 15 residues. The CDR3 DNA is TGTGCCAGCAGTCCGAGAGCTTCTGGGGCCAACGTCCTGACTTTC. This gives the protein CASSPRASGANVLTF.

The chain employs TRBV5-8 and TRBJ2-2, with unresolved D. The germline V gene encodes CDR1 SGHTS and CDR2 YDEGEE. The V gene lost 0 bases and the J gene lost 2 bases, with 8 bases spanning the gap. This CDR3 has 15 residues. The CDR3 region is CASSLARPNTGELFF. CDR3 DNA sequence: TGTGCCAGCAGCTTGGCCAGGCCAAACACCGGGGAGCTGTTTTTT.

The V gene is TRBV28, the J gene TRBJ2-7; D is perhaps TRBD2 (5 bases). This CDR3 comprises 17 residues. With 0 bases removed from V and 4 bases from J, the gap between germline ends came to 19 bases. Germline assignment: CDR1 MDHEN and CDR2 SYDVKM. CDR3: CASSLWNTPATGYEQYF. The CDR3 bases are TGTGCCAGCAGTTTATGGAATACACCTGCGACGGGGTACGAGCAGTACTTC.

The V call is TRBV7-9, the J call TRBJ2-1; 7 bases agree with TRBD2. Germline CDR1 reads SEHNR; CDR2 reads FQNEAQ (reference sequence). After removal of 5 bases from V and 4 bases from J, the junction contained 8 bases not matched to a gene. The CDR3 runs 15 residues. CDR3 residues: CASSPGREWYNEQFF. The DNA of the CDR3 is TGTGCCAGCAGCCCAGGGCGGGAGTGGTACAATGAGCAGTTCTTC.